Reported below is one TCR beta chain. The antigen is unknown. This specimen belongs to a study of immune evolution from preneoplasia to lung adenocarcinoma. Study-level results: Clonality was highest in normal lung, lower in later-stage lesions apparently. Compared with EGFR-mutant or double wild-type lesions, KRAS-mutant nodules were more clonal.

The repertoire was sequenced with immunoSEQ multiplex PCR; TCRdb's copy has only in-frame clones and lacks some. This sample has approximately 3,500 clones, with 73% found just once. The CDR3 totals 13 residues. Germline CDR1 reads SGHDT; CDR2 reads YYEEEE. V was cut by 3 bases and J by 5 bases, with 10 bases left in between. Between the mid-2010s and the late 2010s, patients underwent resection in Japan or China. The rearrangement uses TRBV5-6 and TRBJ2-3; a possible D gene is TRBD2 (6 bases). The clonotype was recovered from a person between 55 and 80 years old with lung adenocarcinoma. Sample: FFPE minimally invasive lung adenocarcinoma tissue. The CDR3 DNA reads TGTGCCAGCAGCTCCGCGGGGATAGATACGCAGTATTTT. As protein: CASSSAGIDTQYF.